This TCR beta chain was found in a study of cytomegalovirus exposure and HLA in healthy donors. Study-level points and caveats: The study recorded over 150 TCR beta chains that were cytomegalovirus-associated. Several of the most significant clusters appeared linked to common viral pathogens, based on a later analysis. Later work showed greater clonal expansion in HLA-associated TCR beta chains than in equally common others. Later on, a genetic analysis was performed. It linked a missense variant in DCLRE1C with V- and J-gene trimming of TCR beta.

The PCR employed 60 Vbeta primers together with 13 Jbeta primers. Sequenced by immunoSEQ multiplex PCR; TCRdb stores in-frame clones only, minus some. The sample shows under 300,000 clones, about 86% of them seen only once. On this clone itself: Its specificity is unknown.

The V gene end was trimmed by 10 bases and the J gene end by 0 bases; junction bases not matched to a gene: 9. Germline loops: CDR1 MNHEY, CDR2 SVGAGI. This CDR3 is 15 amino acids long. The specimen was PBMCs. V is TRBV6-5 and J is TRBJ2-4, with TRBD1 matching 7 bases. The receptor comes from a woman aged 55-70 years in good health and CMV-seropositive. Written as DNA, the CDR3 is TGTGCCACCGCCAACAGGGGCCGAGCCAAAAACATTCAGTACTTC. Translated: CATANRGRAKNIQYF.